This T cell receptor (beta chain) derives from a study of cytomegalovirus exposure and HLA in healthy donors. The CDR3 is 14 amino acids. Per the germline V gene, CDR1 is SGHNT and CDR2 is YYREEE (reference sequence). V was clipped by 0 bases and J by 8 bases, with 14 bases between them. It was with 60 Vbeta and 13 Jbeta primers that the PCR ran. Measured with immunoSEQ multiplex PCR; TCRdb has only the in-frame clones, and not every one. The sample consists of tens of thousands of clones, around 73% of them appearing once. The rearrangement uses TRBV5-4 and TRBJ1-2; no clear D gene. The source of this sequence is a woman in her thirties or forties in good health and CMV-seronegative. The sequenced sample consisted of PBMCs. The CDR3 nucleotides read TGTGCCAGCAGCTTGGACGACGGGGTTGGAGGCTACACCTTC. Protein sequence: CASSLDDGVGGYTF.